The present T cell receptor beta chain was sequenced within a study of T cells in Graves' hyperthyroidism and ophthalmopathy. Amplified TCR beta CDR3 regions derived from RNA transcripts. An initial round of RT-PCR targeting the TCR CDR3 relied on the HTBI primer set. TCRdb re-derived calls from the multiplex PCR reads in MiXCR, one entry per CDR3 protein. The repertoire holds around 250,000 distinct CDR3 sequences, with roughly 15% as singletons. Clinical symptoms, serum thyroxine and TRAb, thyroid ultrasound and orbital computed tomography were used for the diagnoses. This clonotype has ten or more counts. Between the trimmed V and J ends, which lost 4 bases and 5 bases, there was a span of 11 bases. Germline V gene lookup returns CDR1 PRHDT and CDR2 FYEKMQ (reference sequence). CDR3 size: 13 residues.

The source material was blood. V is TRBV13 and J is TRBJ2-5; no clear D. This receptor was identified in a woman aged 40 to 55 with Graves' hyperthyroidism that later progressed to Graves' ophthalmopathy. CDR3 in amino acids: CASSSLGDETQYF. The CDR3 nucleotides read TGTGCCAGCAGCTCATTAGGCGACGAGACCCAGTACTTC.